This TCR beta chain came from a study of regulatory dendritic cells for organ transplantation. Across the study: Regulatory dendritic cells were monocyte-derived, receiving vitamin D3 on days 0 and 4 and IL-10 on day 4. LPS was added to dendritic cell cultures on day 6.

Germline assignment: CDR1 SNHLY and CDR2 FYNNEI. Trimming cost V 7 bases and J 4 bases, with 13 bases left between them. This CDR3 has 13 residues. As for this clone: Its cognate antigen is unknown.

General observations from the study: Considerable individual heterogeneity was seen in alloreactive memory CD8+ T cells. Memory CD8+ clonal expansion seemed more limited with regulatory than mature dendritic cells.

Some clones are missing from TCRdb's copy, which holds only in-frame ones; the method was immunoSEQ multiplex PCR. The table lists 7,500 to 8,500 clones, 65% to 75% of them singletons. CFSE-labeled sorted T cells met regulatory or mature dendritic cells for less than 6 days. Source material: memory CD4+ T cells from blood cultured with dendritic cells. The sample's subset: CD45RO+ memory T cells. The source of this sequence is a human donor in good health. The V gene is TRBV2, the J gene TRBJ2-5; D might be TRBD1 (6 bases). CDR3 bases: TGTGCCAGCACCAGGGGCCCGTTAGAGACCCAGTACTTC. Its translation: CASTRGPLETQYF.